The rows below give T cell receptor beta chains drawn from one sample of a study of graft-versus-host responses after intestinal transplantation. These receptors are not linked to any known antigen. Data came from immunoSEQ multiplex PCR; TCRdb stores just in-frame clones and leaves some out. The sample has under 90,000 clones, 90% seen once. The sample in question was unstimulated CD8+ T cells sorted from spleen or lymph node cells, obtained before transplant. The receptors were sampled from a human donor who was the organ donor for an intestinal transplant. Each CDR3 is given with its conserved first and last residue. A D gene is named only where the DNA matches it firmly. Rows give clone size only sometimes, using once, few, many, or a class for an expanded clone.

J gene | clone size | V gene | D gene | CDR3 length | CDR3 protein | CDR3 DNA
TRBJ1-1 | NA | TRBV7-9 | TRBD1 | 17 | CASSYRPGQTPNTEAFF | TGTGCCAGCAGCTATCGACCGGGACAGACCCCGAACACTGAAGCTTTCTTT
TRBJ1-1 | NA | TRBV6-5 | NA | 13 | CASSYSKNTEAFF | TGTGCCAGCAGTTATTCTAAGAACACTGAAGCTTTCTTT
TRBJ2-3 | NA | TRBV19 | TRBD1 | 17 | CASTLRVQGNDRGTQYF | TGTGCCAGTACCCTCCGAGTACAGGGGAACGACCGGGGAACGCAGTATTTT
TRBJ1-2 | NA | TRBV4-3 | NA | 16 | CASSQDLFGVDPGYTF | TGCGCCAGCAGCCAAGATCTTTTCGGGGTCGACCCTGGCTACACCTTC
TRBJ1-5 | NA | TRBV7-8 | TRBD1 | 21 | CASSLDGRAGTGIYSNQPQHF | TGTGCCAGCAGCTTAGACGGTAGGGCCGGGACAGGGATTTATAGCAATCAGCCCCAGCATTTT
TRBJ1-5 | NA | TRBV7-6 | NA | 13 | CASSISPDQPQHF | TGTGCCAGCAGCATTTCCCCTGATCAGCCCCAGCATTTT
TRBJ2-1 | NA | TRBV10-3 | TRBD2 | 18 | CAINAGGASGPAEDEQFF | TGTGCCATCAACGCCGGGGGGGCTAGCGGGCCCGCCGAGGATGAGCAGTTCTTC
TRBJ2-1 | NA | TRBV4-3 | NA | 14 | CASSQEITANEQFF | TGCGCCAGCAGCCAAGAAATCACAGCCAATGAGCAGTTCTTC
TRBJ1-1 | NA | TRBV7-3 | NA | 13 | CASVSLTNTEAFF | TGTGCCAGCGTTAGTTTAACGAACACTGAAGCTTTCTTT
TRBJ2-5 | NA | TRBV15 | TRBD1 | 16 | CATSSAGQGVWETQYF | TGTGCCACCAGCAGTGCCGGACAGGGGGTATGGGAGACCCAGTACTTC
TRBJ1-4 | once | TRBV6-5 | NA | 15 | CASSYSWGEVEKLFF | TGTGCCAGCAGTTACTCGTGGGGGGAGGTTGAAAAACTGTTTTTT
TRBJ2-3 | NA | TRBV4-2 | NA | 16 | CASSISDSSSTDTQYF | TGTGCCAGCAGCATATCAGACAGCTCTAGCACAGATACGCAGTATTTT
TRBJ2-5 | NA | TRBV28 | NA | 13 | CASTSRDQETQYF | TGTGCCAGCACTAGCAGAGACCAAGAGACCCAGTACTTC
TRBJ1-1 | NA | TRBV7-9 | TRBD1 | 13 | CASSLTGDTEAFF | TGTGCCAGCAGTTTGACAGGGGACACTGAAGCTTTCTTT
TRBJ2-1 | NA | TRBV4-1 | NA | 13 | CASSQDWPEPQFF | TGCGCCAGCAGCCAAGACTGGCCCGAACCCCAGTTCTTC
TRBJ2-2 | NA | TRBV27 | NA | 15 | CASSPPGGGTGELFF | TGTGCCAGCAGCCCCCCCGGGGGTGGTACCGGGGAGCTGTTTTTT
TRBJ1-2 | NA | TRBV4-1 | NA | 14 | CASSSGTTNYGYTF | TGCGCCAGCAGCTCCGGGACAACTAACTATGGCTACACCTTC
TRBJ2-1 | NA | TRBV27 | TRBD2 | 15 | CASSFILAGDNEQFF | TGTGCCAGCAGTTTCATACTAGCGGGGGACAATGAGCAGTTCTTC
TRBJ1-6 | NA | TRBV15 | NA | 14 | CATSPRSNNSSLHF | TGTGCCACCAGCCCTCGGTCCAATAATTCATCCCTCCACTTT
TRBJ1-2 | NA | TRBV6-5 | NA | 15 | CASSYSGTGIYGYTF | TGTGCCAGCAGTTACTCCGGCACAGGGATCTATGGCTACACCTTC
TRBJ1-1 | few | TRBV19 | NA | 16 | CASSLGSAGLNTEAFF | TGTGCCAGTAGCTTAGGCTCGGCAGGGTTGAACACTGAAGCTTTCTTT
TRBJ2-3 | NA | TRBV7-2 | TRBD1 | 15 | CASSSGQRVTDTQYF | TGTGCCAGCAGCTCGGGACAGCGTGTCACAGATACGCAGTATTTT
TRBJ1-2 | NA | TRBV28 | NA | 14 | CASSLGRGSDGYTF | TGTGCCAGCAGTTTGGGCAGGGGCTCGGATGGCTACACCTTC
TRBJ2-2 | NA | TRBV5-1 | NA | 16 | CASIGEGGTNTGELFF | TGCGCCAGCATAGGGGAAGGCGGGACGAACACCGGGGAGCTGTTTTTT
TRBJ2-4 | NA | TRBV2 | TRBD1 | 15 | CASSLGQGGINIQYF | TGTGCCAGCAGTCTGGGACAGGGGGGGATAAACATTCAGTACTTC
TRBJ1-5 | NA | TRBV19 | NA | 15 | CASSLTGGPNQPQHF | TGTGCCAGTAGTTTAACCGGGGGGCCAAATCAGCCCCAGCATTTT
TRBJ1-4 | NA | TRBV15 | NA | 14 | CATSRVRAGEKLFF | TGTGCCACCAGCAGAGTCCGGGCGGGCGAAAAACTGTTTTTT
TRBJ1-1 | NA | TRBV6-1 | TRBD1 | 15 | CASSDNRGMNTEAFF | TGTGCCAGCAGTGACAACAGGGGCATGAACACTGAAGCTTTCTTT
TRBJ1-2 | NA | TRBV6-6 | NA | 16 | CASSFQGGPREDGYTF | TGTGCCAGCTCCTTCCAAGGCGGGCCGAGGGAGGATGGCTACACCTTC
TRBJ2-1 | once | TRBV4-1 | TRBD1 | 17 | CASSQGPGQGGYNEQFF | TGCGCCAGCAGCCAAGGCCCGGGACAGGGAGGGTACAATGAGCAGTTCTTC
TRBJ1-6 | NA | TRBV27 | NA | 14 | CASSLAPFTTPLHF | TGTGCCAGCAGTTTAGCCCCATTTACTACACCCCTCCACTTT
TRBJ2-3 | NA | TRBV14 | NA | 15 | CASSQVAGNTDTQYF | TGTGCCAGCAGCCAAGTGGCGGGGAACACAGATACGCAGTATTTT
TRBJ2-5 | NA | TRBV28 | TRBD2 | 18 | CASSLHLGVAGGQETQYF | TGTGCCAGCAGTCTCCACCTCGGGGTAGCGGGGGGACAAGAGACCCAGTACTTC
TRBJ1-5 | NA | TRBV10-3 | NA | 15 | CAISPVCLDNQPQHF | TGTGCCATCAGTCCCGTTTGTCTAGACAATCAGCCCCAGCATTTT
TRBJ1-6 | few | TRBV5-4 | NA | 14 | CASSLVEDNSPLHF | TGTGCCAGCAGCTTGGTGGAGGATAATTCACCCCTCCACTTT
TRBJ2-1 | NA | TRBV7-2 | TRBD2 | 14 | CASTSGGPYNEQFF | TGTGCCAGCACCAGCGGGGGCCCCTACAATGAGCAGTTCTTC
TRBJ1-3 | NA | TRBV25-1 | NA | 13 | CASSEQGGHTIYF | TGTGCCAGCAGTGAACAGGGAGGGCACACCATATATTTT
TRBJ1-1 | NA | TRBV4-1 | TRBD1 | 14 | CASSLQGLNTEAFF | TGCGCCAGCAGCTTACAGGGGCTGAACACTGAAGCTTTCTTT
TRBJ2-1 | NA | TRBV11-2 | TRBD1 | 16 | CASSPLRTGYYNEQFF | TGTGCCAGCAGCCCCCTCCGGACAGGGTACTACAATGAGCAGTTCTTC
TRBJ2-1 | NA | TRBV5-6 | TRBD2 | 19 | CASSSQGLAGGWSYNEQFF | TGTGCCAGCAGCTCACAGGGACTAGCGGGGGGCTGGTCCTACAATGAGCAGTTCTTC
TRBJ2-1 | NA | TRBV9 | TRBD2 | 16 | CASSLVGGGAYNEQFF | TGTGCCAGCAGCCTAGTGGGCGGGGGGGCTTACAATGAGCAGTTCTTC
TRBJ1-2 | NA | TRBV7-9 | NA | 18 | CASSLEPLTDSPNYGYTF | TGTGCCAGCAGCTTAGAGCCCTTAACGGACAGTCCTAACTATGGCTACACCTTC
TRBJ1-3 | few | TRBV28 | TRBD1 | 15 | CASSFTTGIEDTIYF | TGTGCCAGCAGTTTTACGACAGGGATTGAGGACACCATATATTTT
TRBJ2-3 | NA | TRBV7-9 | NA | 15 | CASSPHGGTTDTQYF | TGTGCCAGCAGCCCCCACGGGGGGACAACAGATACGCAGTATTTT
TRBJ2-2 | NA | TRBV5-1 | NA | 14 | CASSHRVMAGELFF | TGCGCCAGCAGCCACAGGGTAATGGCCGGGGAGCTGTTTTTT
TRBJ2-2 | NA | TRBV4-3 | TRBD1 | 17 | CASSQLQGVINTGELFF | TGCGCCAGCAGCCAACTCCAGGGGGTAATAAACACCGGGGAGCTGTTTTTT
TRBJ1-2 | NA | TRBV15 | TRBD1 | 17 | CATSSNSPGQPNYGYTF | TGTGCCACCAGCAGCAATTCCCCGGGACAGCCTAACTATGGCTACACCTTC
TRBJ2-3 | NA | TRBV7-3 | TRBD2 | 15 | CASSNGGASGDTQYF | TGTGCCAGCAGCAACGGGGGGGCATCGGGAGATACGCAGTATTTT
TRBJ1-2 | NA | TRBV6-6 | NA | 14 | CASSYQDSLWGYTF | TGTGCCAGCAGTTACCAGGATTCCCTGTGGGGCTACACCTTC
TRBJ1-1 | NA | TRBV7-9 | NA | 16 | CASSYPRRQWDTEAFF | TGTGCCAGCAGTTATCCCAGGAGACAGTGGGACACTGAAGCTTTCTTT
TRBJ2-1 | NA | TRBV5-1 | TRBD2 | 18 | CASSPGLAGLSVPDEQFF | TGCGCCAGCAGCCCTGGACTAGCGGGGTTATCCGTTCCGGATGAGCAGTTCTTC
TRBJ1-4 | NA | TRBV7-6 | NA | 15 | CASSLELGRNEKLFF | TGTGCCAGCAGCTTAGAACTGGGGCGGAATGAAAAACTGTTTTTT
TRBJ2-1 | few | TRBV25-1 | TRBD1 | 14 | CASSDGTGIDEQFF | TGTGCCAGCAGTGATGGGACAGGGATAGATGAGCAGTTCTTC
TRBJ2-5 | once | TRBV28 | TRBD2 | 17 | CASSPGGIGAPQETQYF | TGTGCCAGCAGCCCCGGGGGGATCGGAGCGCCTCAAGAGACCCAGTACTTC
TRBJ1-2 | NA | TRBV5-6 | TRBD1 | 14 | CASSFGQGNYGYTF | TGTGCCAGCAGCTTTGGACAGGGGAACTATGGCTACACCTTC
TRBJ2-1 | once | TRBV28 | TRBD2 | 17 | CASSPAAGGFIWNEQFF | TGTGCCAGCAGTCCCGCCGCGGGGGGGTTCATTTGGAATGAGCAGTTCTTC
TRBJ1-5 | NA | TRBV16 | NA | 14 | CASSPQGSNQPQHF | TGTGCCAGCAGCCCTCAGGGAAGCAATCAGCCCCAGCATTTT
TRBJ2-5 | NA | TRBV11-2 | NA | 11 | CASSLRETQYF | TGTGCCAGCAGCTTGAGGGAAACCCAGTACTTC
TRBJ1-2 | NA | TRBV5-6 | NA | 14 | CASSLQFPNYGYTF | TGTGCCAGCAGCTTACAATTCCCTAACTATGGCTACACCTTC